These T cell receptor beta chains were read from a single sample in a study of blood T cell repertoires in COVID-19. Method: immunoSEQ multiplex PCR; TCRdb's copy keeps in-frame clones and lacks some. The sample has approximately 530,000 clones, 70% to 90% seen once. The sample consisted of peripheral blood. These receptors were obtained from a woman aged 50 to 60 with COVID-19, enrolled during active disease. The CDR3 runs from the conserved cysteine through the conserved F or W. D genes are given only for firm matches. For some rows the clone size is stated as once, few or many, or as a class when expanded; others skip it.

TRBV27	.	TRBJ2-7	TRBD2	TGTGCCAGCAGTCCCCGGACTAGCGGCTTCTCCTACGAGCAGTACTTC	CASSPRTSGFSYEQYF
TRBV4-1	.	TRBJ1-2	.	TGCGCCAGCAGCCAAGATAGCGGGGAGCCCAACTATGGCTACACCTTC	CASSQDSGEPNYGYTF
TRBV21-1	.	TRBJ2-6	.	TGTGCCAGCACCCTGGACAGGGTGGCTGGGGCCAACGTCCTGACTTTC	CASTLDRVAGANVLTF
TRBV4-1	.	TRBJ2-7	TRBD2	TGCGCCAGCAGCCAACCATCTCGACTTGGGGCGGGGGGACTCTACGAGCAGTACTTC	CASSQPSRLGAGGLYEQYF
TRBV2	.	TRBJ1-5	TRBD1	TGTGCCAGCAGTGAGGGACAGGGGCGAAGCAATCAGCCCCAGCATTTT	CASSEGQGRSNQPQHF
TRBV2	once	TRBJ1-6	TRBD1	TGTGCCAGCACCTATTCCCAGGGGGCGGAGAACTCACCCCTCCACTTT	CASTYSQGAENSPLHF
TRBV5-6	.	TRBJ1-4	.	TGTGCCAGCAGCTCGGCGGGGGGGATGGAAAAACTGTTTTTT	CASSSAGGMEKLFF
TRBV3-1/TRBV3-2	.	TRBJ1-6	.	TGTGCCAGCAGTGAGGCGGGGGTAAAGTCACCCCTCCACTTT	CASSEAGVKSPLHF
TRBV2	.	TRBJ1-5	.	TGTGCCAGCAGTGACTCAGATCAGCCCCAGCATTTT	CASSDSDQPQHF
TRBV5-1	.	TRBJ2-3	.	TGCGCCAGCAGCTTGGACGGGGAACTCCGCACAGATACGCAGTATTTT	CASSLDGELRTDTQYF
TRBV7-9	.	TRBJ1-1	TRBD1	TGTGCCAGCAGCTTAGCGAAGCTGAGACAGGGTGAGTGGGGCACTGAAGCTTTCTTT	CASSLAKLRQGEWGTEAFF
TRBV3-1/TRBV3-2	.	TRBJ2-1	TRBD2	TGTGCCAGCAGCCCCGGGACTATCGGTGAGAAGCAGTTCTTC	CASSPGTIGEKQFF
TRBV28	.	TRBJ1-2	TRBD1	TGTGCCAGCAGAATGGGACAGGAGGGGGGCTACACCTTC	CASRMGQEGGYTF
TRBV1	once	TRBJ1-2	.	TGCACCAGCAGCCAAGGGGACAGCCCTTACTATGGCTACACCTTC	CTSSQGDSPYYGYTF
TRBV2	.	TRBJ2-1	TRBD2	TGTGCCAGCAGTACCCCGGGACTAGCGGGGGTTAGCTCCTACAATGAGCAGTTCTTC	CASSTPGLAGVSSYNEQFF
TRBV28	.	TRBJ1-4	TRBD1	TGTGCCGTGGGACAGGGGAATGAAAAACTGTTTTTT	CAVGQGNEKLFF
TRBV6-5	.	TRBJ1-2	.	TGTGCCAGCAGTTACGGTCGCGGAGAAGCTAACTATGGCTACACCTTC	CASSYGRGEANYGYTF
TRBV9	.	TRBJ1-1	TRBD1	TGTGCCAGCAAGATCCCGACAGGGGATCTGAACACTGAAGCTTTCTTT	CASKIPTGDLNTEAFF
TRBV5-1	few	TRBJ1-5	TRBD1	TGCGCCAGCAGCCTAACAGGGGGCGAGGAGCCCCAGCATTTT	CASSLTGGEEPQHF
TRBV4-2	.	TRBJ1-4	.	TGTGCCAGCAGCCCGTACATAACAGGGCCAGAAGCGCAGGCTAATGAAAAACTGTTTTTT	CASSPYITGPEAQANEKLFF
TRBV18	.	TRBJ1-3	TRBD1	TGTGCCAGCTCACAGAGAAGGGACAGGGGCCTTGGAAACACCATATATTTT	CASSQRRDRGLGNTIYF
TRBV3-1/TRBV3-2	few	TRBJ1-4	TRBD1	TGTGCCAGCAGCCTGGGACAGGGGGTAGTAGCTAATGAAAAACTGTTTTTT	CASSLGQGVVANEKLFF
TRBV6-1	.	TRBJ2-3	TRBD1	TGTGCCAGCAGTGAAATGGTGACAGGGGGCTGGATAGATACGCAGTATTTT	CASSEMVTGGWIDTQYF
TRBV27	.	TRBJ1-5	.	TGTGCCAGCAGTCCAATAGGGGTATACCAGCCCCAGCATTTT	CASSPIGVYQPQHF
TRBV4-1	once	TRBJ2-6	TRBD2	TGCGCCAGCAGCCCTCGGGAGGGGAGTTCTGGGGCCAACGTCCTGACTTTC	CASSPREGSSGANVLTF
TRBV11-2	.	TRBJ2-3	TRBD2	TGTGCCAGCAGTCCCCGGGAGGGTGGGAGCACAGATACGCAGTATTTT	CASSPREGGSTDTQYF
TRBV11-2	.	TRBJ2-4	.	TGTGCCAGCAGCCCCCCGCAGCGGATAAGGGCCAAAAACATTCAGTACTTC	CASSPPQRIRAKNIQYF
TRBV12-3/TRBV12-4	.	TRBJ1-5	.	TGTGCCAGCAGTTTCGAGCTGAGTCAGCCCCAGCATTTT	CASSFELSQPQHF
TRBV6-1	.	TRBJ1-6	.	TGTGCCAGCAGTGATCCCTGGAGCTCCTATAATTCACCCCTCCACTTT	CASSDPWSSYNSPLHF
TRBV6-5	once	TRBJ1-4	TRBD1	TGTGCCAGCAGTTACAGTAGGACAGGCGCAGAAAAACTGTTTTTT	CASSYSRTGAEKLFF
TRBV30	.	TRBJ1-2	TRBD1	TGTGCCTGGGCGACCGGGACAGGGGTCCCCGACTATGGCTACACCTTC	CAWATGTGVPDYGYTF
TRBV7-2	once	TRBJ2-7	.	TGTGCCAGCAGCTTCCGGGGGAGCTCCTACGAGCAGTACTTC	CASSFRGSSYEQYF
TRBV29-1	.	TRBJ1-1	.	TGCAGCGTTGCGGTTGGAGGGAACACTGAAGCTTTCTTT	CSVAVGGNTEAFF
TRBV2	.	TRBJ2-2	TRBD2	TGTGCCAGCAGGGCCCCTCTAGCGGGGGGGCAAGTCGGCGGGGAGCTGTTTTTT	CASRAPLAGGQVGGELFF
TRBV6-5	.	TRBJ2-5	TRBD1	TGTGCCAGCAGTCCCCAGGGGGCAGGAGAGACCCAGTACTTC	CASSPQGAGETQYF
TRBV7-2	once	TRBJ2-3	TRBD2	TGTGCCAGCAGCGTAGGACTAGCGGGAGGAACAGATACGCAGTATTTT	CASSVGLAGGTDTQYF
TRBV7-8	.	TRBJ2-7	TRBD2	TGTGCCAGCAGCTTAGGGGAGGGAAGCCTGGCGGACGAGCAGTACTTC	CASSLGEGSLADEQYF
TRBV24-1	.	TRBJ2-5	.	TGTGCCACCAGCCTTTGGGGGGAAGAGACCCAGTACTTC	CATSLWGEETQYF
TRBV30	.	TRBJ1-5	TRBD1	TGTGCCTGGAGGAGGCCGGGACAGCTTAATCAGCCCCAGCATTTT	CAWRRPGQLNQPQHF
TRBV12-3/TRBV12-4	.	TRBJ1-3	.	TGTGCCAGCAGTCGGGACACACGAAACACCATATATTTT	CASSRDTRNTIYF
TRBV12-3/TRBV12-4	.	TRBJ2-7	TRBD1	TGTGCCAGCAGCCTTCGACAGGGGGGCGAGCAGTACTTC	CASSLRQGGEQYF
TRBV2	.	TRBJ1-1	.	TGTGCCAGCAGGGCAGACATGAACACTGAAGCTTTCTTT	CASRADMNTEAFF
TRBV27	.	TRBJ1-2	.	TGTGCCAGCGGAACGCGAACCCGGGATGAAAGAAATCTAGGCTACACCTTC	CASGTRTRDERNLGYTF
TRBV28	.	TRBJ1-4	.	TGTGCCAGCAGTTTAGGGAGGGAACTGTTTTTT	CASSLGRELFF
TRBV5-6	.	TRBJ1-1	.	TGTGCCAGCAGTTTTACGACCGGGAACAAAGCTTTCTTT	CASSFTTGNKAFF
TRBV18	.	TRBJ2-7	TRBD1	TGTGCCAGCTCACCGTCCGGGACAGGGGACGAGCAGTACTTC	CASSPSGTGDEQYF
TRBV13	.	TRBJ2-3	.	TGTGCCAGCAGCCTAAGAAGGGCTGGGGCGGATACGCAGTATTTT	CASSLRRAGADTQYF